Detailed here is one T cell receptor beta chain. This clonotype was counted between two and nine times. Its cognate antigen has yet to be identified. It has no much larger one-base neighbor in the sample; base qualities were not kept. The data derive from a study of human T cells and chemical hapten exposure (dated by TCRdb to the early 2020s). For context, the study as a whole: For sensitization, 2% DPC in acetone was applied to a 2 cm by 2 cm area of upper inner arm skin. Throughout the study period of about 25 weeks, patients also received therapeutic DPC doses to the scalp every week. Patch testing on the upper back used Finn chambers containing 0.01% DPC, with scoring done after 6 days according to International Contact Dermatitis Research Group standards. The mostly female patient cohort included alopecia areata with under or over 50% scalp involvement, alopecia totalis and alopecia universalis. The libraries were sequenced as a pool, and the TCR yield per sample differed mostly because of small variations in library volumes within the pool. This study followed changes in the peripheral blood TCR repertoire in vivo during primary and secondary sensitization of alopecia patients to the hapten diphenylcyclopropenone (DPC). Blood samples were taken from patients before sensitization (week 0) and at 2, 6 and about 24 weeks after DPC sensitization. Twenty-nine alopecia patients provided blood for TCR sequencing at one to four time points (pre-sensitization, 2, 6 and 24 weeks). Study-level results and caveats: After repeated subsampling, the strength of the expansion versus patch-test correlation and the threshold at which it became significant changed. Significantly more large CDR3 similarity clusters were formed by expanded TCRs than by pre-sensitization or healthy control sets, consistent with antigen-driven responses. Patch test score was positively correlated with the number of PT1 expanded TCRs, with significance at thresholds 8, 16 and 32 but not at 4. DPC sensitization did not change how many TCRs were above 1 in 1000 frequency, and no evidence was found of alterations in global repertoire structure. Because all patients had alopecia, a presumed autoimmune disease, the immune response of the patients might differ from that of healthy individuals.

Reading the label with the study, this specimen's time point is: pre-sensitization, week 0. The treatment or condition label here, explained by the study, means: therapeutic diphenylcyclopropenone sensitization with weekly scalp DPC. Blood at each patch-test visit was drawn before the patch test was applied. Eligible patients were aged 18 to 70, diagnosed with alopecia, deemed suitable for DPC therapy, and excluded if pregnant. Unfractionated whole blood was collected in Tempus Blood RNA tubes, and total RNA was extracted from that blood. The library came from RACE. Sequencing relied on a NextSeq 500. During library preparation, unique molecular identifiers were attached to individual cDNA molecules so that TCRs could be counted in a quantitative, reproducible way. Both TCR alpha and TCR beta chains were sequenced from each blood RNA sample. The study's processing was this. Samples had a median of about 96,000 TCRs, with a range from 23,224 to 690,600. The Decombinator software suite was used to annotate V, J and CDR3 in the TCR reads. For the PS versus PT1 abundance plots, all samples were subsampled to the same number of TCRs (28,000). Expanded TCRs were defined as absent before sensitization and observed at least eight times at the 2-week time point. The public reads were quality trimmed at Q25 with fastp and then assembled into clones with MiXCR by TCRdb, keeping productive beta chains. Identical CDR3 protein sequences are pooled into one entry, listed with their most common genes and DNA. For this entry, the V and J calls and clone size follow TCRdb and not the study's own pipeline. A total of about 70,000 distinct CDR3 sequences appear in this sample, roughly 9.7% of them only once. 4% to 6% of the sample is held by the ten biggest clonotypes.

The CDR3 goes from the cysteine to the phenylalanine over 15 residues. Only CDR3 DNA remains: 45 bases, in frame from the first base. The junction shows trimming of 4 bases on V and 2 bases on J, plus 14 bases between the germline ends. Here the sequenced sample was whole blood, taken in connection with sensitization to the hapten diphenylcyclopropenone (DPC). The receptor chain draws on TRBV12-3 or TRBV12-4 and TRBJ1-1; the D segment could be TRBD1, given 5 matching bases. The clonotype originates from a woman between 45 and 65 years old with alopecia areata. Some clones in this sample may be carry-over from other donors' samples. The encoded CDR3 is CASSSHWGSNTEAFF. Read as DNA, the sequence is TGTGCCAGCAGTTCCCATTGGGGCAGTAACACTGAAGCTTTCTTT.